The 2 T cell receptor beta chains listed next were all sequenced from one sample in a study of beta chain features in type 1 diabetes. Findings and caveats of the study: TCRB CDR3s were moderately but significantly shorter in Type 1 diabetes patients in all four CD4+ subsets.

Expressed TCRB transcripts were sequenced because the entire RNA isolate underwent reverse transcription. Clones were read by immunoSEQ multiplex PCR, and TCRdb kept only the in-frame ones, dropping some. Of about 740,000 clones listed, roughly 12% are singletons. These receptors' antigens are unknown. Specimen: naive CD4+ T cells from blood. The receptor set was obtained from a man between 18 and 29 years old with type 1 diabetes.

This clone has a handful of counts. In DNA form, the CDR3 reads TGCAGCGTGGCCCCCCCAGGGGGCGGAAAACTGTTTTTT. It yields the protein CSVAPPGGGKLFF. The chain uses TRBV29-1 and TRBJ1-4, with TRBD1 matching 8 bases. Unmatched junction bases numbered 10, after V lost 6 bases and J lost 10 bases. This CDR3 has 13 amino acids. Germline CDR1 reads SQVTM; CDR2 reads ANQGSEA.

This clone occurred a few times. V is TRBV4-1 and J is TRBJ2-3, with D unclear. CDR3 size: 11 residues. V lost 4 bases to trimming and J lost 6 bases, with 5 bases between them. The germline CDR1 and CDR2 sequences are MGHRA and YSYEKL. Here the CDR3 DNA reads TGCGCCAGCAGCCCTGCGGATACGCAGTATTTT. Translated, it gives CASSPADTQYF.